This T cell receptor (beta chain) was recorded in a study of cytomegalovirus exposure and HLA in healthy donors. On this clone itself: What it binds is unknown.

Use of 60 Vbeta and 13 Jbeta primers characterized the PCR. Using immunoSEQ multiplex PCR, the repertoire was profiled, and TCRdb retains in-frame clones only, with some absent. The profile covers approximately 210,000 clones, with around 86% appearing a single time and roughly 10% taken by the ten largest. The V gene lost 10 bases and the J gene lost 2 bases, with 20 bases spanning the gap. Looked up from germline, CDR1 is SGHRS and CDR2 is YFSETQ. The CDR3 contains 15 residues. Notes on the study in general: The majority of TCR sequences were rare, yet some public TCRs appeared in many donors. Prediction of most subjects' HLA-A and HLA-B alleles by TCR beta sequences was reportedly accurate.

This chain joins TRBV5-1 and TRBJ2-3; D remains unclear. Specimen: PBMCs. This TCR was recovered from a woman in her 50s in good health and CMV-seropositive. The CDR3 DNA reads as TGCGCCTGCTCTGGTCATCCCACACCCACAGATACGCAGTATTTT. This translates into CACSGHPTPTDTQYF.